The following is a T cell receptor beta chain sequence with its context. As processed by the authors: The assay estimated nucleated cells by amplifying reference gene primers. Sequencing used immunoSEQ multiplex PCR; TCRdb keeps in-frame clones, though not all of them. The DNA gave D and trimming, while V, J and clone size come from that table. The sample lists 150,000 or so clones; roughly 89% were seen once. These data are taken from a study of blood T cell repertoires in COVID-19. Per germline, CDR1 KGHSH and CDR2 LQKENI. The trim removed 2 bases at V and 5 bases at J, leaving 6 bases unmatched. This CDR3 has 15 amino acids.

The specimen was peripheral blood. This receptor was obtained from a man aged 45-65 years with acute or convalescent COVID-19. This chain joins TRBV18 and TRBJ2-1; 7 nucleotides agree with TRBD1. CDR3 bases: TGTGCCAGCTCACCAGGACAGGTGTTTGACAATGAGCAGTTCTTC. Residues: CASSPGQVFDNEQFF.